This TCR beta chain was identified during a study of blood T cell repertoires in COVID-19 (TCRdb year 2020). In terms of the full investigation: The collaborator samples originated in the United States, Italy and Spain and spanned the acute and convalescent phases of COVID-19. The material from the prospective study consisted of cDNA or gDNA derived from T cells, B-cell-depleted T cells, or PBMCs. Subjects who had been exposed to COVID-19, were actively infected with it, or had recovered from it provided the deeply sampled blood TCRbeta repertoires that made up the dataset. The repertoires were made available in a free public database intended to serve as a resource for research on the immune response to SARS-CoV-2. Samples came from the ongoing ImmuneRACE study (first 160 participants) plus 1,254 subjects from 6 global collaborators. The sample metadata nearly always contained a de-identified subject ID, COVID-19 status, age in years and sex. Where available, HLA class I and class II types were obtained from metadata supplied by the sample provider rather than from assay-based typing.

The research as a whole found: The quantity of clinical and demographic metadata differed by source and by participant and was supplied without curation.

The V and J ends are trimmed by 5 bases and 5 bases, leaving 12 bases between them. Including the terminal cysteine and phenylalanine, the CDR3 comprises 13 residues. Of the read, only the CDR3 DNA is kept; its 39 bases are in frame from base 1. The germline V gene (reference sequence) specifies LNHDA as CDR1 and SQIVND as CDR2. Whole blood was collected in K2EDTA tubes by collaborating institutions according to the institutions' own protocols. For TCRbeta analysis, collaborators shipped samples in one of three forms: frozen whole blood, isolated PBMCs, or DNA extracted from either of those sample types. Concerning this clone: Its antigen remains unidentified. No much larger clone is present one base from it, and per-base qualities are unavailable.

TCRbeta CDR3 regions were amplified from genomic DNA by means of the immunoSEQ Assay, a bias-controlled multiplex PCR. In the authors' own workflow: The number of nucleated cells in each sample was estimated from the amplification of reference gene primers within the assay. To quantify the absolute abundance of each unique TCRbeta CDR3 rearrangement, sequence reads were collapsed and filtered. For each sample, productive Simpson clonality was calculated as the square root of Simpson's diversity index across productive rearrangements. In its TCRdb copy, this immuneACCESS table keeps in-frame sequences only and misses some clones. Where compared with another copy, unresolved V genes explain less than half of these, and the others have no known cause. For V, J and clone size, that table is used; D and trimming come from the DNA. The sample includes 150,000 to 200,000 clones, with roughly 80% observed a single time. The leading ten clones occupy 17% of the sample.

Sequencing was performed on peripheral blood. This sequence uses TRBV19 and TRBJ2-5; TRBD1 could be the D gene, as 5 bases match. This sequence originates from a man between 60 and 75 years old with active or convalescent COVID-19. The CDR3 region: CASSAQGGETQYF. The nucleotides are TGTGCCAGTAGTGCCCAGGGTGGTGAGACCCAGTACTTC.